Below, 21 T cell receptor beta chains from the same sample are listed, as sequenced in a study of identical twins. One entry per CDR3 protein, called by TCRdb with MiXCR from the 5' RACE reads. This sample carries a few hundred thousand distinct CDR3 sequences, 9.5% to 10% of them seen once, and the ten largest clones take 2.5% to 3%. This sample also appeared in a second study, on yellow fever vaccine responses in identical twins.

Sequenced: PBMCs. These receptors were obtained from a woman younger than 35 in good health.

A few counts support this clonotype. This chain uses TRBV5-1 with TRBJ2-1, with 7 bases aligning to TRBD1. CDR1 is SGHRS and CDR2 is YFSETQ in the germline V gene. The CDR3 runs to 15 residues. The J segment lost 8 bases and the V segment lost 0 bases, leaving 8 bases of the junction unmatched. The CDR3 region has the DNA TGCGCCAGCAGCTTGGGTAGGGGGCCTCGATATGAGCAGTTCTTC. As protein: CASSLGRGPRYEQFF.

This clonotype was recorded many times. CDR3 residues: CASSDSDTQYF. CDR3 coding DNA: TGTGCCAGCAGTGACTCAGATACGCAGTATTTT. The chain couples TRBV2 to TRBJ2-3, with D hard to call. Germline CDR1 is SNHLY and CDR2 is FYNNEI. This CDR3 region has 11 residues. The ends were cut back, 3 bases at V and 4 bases at J, with 2 bases in the middle.

This clonotype was observed a handful of times. The chain recombines TRBV3-1 with TRBJ2-2; tentative D call: TRBD2 (5 bases). Germline CDR1 is LGHDT and CDR2 is YNNKEL (reference sequence). The V end was cut by 3 bases, the J end by 5 bases, with 13 bases between. This CDR3 spans 15 amino acids. CDR3 sequence reads: CASSQLLAGTGELFF. CDR3 nucleotides: TGTGCCAGCAGCCAGCTCCTAGCCGGAACCGGGGAGCTGTTTTTT. Variable domain in full (rest from reference TRBV3-1 and TRBJ2-2): DTAVSQTPKYLVTQMGNDKSIKCEQNLGHDTMYWYKQDSKKFLKIMFSYNNKELIINETVPNRFSPKSPDKAHLNLHINSLELGDSAVYFCASSQLLAGTGELFFGEGSRLTVL.

About this clonotype itself: A read error is possible here, since a much larger clone lies one base away. This chain links TRBV5-1 with TRBJ2-7; either TRBD1 or TRBD2 may supply D (5 bases each). CDR1 is SGHRS, CDR2 YFSETQ, per germline. The CDR3 is 15 amino acids. The germline V and J ends were trimmed by 3 bases and 3 bases, with 16 bases remaining between them. The CDR3 nucleotides read TGCGCCAGCAGCTCGGTCGTGGGGGTAGACTACGAGCAGTACTTC. Translating it yields CASSSVVGVDYEQYF.

CDR3 amino acids: CASSLNAPYEQYF. In DNA form, the CDR3 reads TGTGCCAGCAGCCTAAATGCCCCCTACGAGCAGTACTTC. The chain combines TRBV12-3 or TRBV12-4 with TRBJ2-7, with no clear D. V lost 6 bases and J 2 bases, leaving 11 bases between the germline ends. This CDR3 contains 13 residues.

Only a few counts were recorded for this clonotype. The chain employs TRBV24-1 and TRBJ2-6; D gene ambiguous. The germline CDR1 and CDR2 sequences are KGHDR and SFDVKD. V gave up 3 bases and J gave up 1 base, with 12 bases separating them. CDR3 size: 17 residues. CDR3 residues: CATSDPSGRSGANVLTF. The CDR3 DNA is TGTGCCACCAGTGATCCGTCTGGGCGTTCTGGGGCCAACGTCCTGACTTTC.

This clonotype was seen repeatedly, ten times or more. The chain combines TRBV6-5 with TRBJ1-4, with D possibly TRBD1 on 5 matching bases. This CDR3 has 14 residues. V was cut by 0 bases and J by 5 bases, with 7 bases left in between. Per germline, CDR1 MNHEY and CDR2 SVGAGI. CDR3 bases: TGTGCCAGCAGTTACTCAAGACAGAATGAAAAACTGTTTTTT. This encodes CASSYSRQNEKLFF.

This clonotype was picked up a small number of times. This rearrangement joins TRBV4-3 to TRBJ2-2; TRBD1 aligns across 10 bases. J lost 7 bases, V lost 3 bases, and 2 bases had no gene match. Germline CDR1 reads LGHNA; CDR2 reads YSLEER. CDR3 size: 14 residues. CDR3 amino acids: CASSHGQGDGELFF. CDR3 nucleotide sequence: TGCGCCAGCAGCCACGGACAGGGGGACGGGGAGCTGTTTTTT.

The CDR3 spells CASGPGPSSGANVLTF. The CDR3 DNA sequence: TGCGCCAGCGGCCCGGGCCCGAGCTCTGGGGCCAACGTCCTGACTTTC. The chain has TRBV5-1 and TRBJ2-6; D is unresolved. CDR1 is SGHRS and CDR2 is YFSETQ in the germline V gene. This CDR3 comprises 16 residues. V lost 7 bases and J lost 0, with 14 bases in between. The full variable domain, in which reference TRBV5-1 and TRBJ2-6 provide the parts outside the CDR3, is KAGVTQTPRYLIKTRGQQVTLSCSPISGHRSVSWYQQTPGQGLQFLFEYFSETQRNKGNFPGRFSGRQFSNSRSEMNVSTLELGDSALYLCASGPGPSSGANVLTFGAGSRLTVL.

The rearrangement joins TRBV11-2 to TRBJ2-5, with 8 bases identical to TRBD1. The CDR3 extends over 16 amino acids. V lost 5 bases, J lost 5 bases, and 13 bases stayed unmatched. Germline loops: CDR1 SGHAT, CDR2 FQNNGV. The CDR3, as DNA: TGTGCCAGCAGCCCTATTATGGGACAGGTCGGTGAGACCCAGTACTTC. Translation: CASSPIMGQVGETQYF.

This clonotype was seen a few times. This rearrangement joins TRBV10-3 to TRBJ2-1, with TRBD2 matching 7 bases. The CDR3 is 16 amino acids. V was pared by 6 bases and J by 9 bases, with 17 bases of the junction left unmatched. Germline V gene sequence: CDR1 ENHRY, CDR2 SYGVKD. The CDR3 DNA sequence: TGTGCCATCAGGATTACCTTGGGGGGGGGATCTAGTGAGCAGTTCTTC. The encoded protein is CAIRITLGGGSSEQFF.

This clonotype was counted once. This chain links TRBV20-1 with TRBJ2-7; D remains unclear. This CDR3 spans 13 amino acids. V lost 4 bases to trimming and J lost 2 bases, with 12 bases between them. Germline loops: CDR1 DFQATT, CDR2 SNEGSKA (reference sequence). The CDR3 nucleotides read TGCAGTGCTACTAGGGCGGAACCCTACGAGCAGTACTTC. Translation gives CSATRAEPYEQYF.

The chain carries TRBV12-3 or TRBV12-4 and TRBJ2-1, with D possibly being TRBD1 (6 bases). There are 17 residues in the CDR3. Trimming pared 2 bases from V and 5 bases from J, leaving 19 bases between. The CDR3 nucleotides read TGTGCCAGCAGTTTATACCACAGGGTCCTAACCCACAATGAGCAGTTCTTC. Protein: CASSLYHRVLTHNEQFF.

This clonotype was detected only a few times. The V call is TRBV20-1, the J call TRBJ2-1, with 9 bases matching TRBD1. The germline V gene encodes CDR1 DFQATT and CDR2 SNEGSKA (reference sequence). CDR3 length: 15 amino acids. Trimming at V came to 2 bases and at J to 3 bases, leaving 5 bases not matched to a gene. CDR3 DNA sequence: TGCAGTGCTAGATCCTCGGACAGGGGCTACAATGAGCAGTTCTTC. Its translation: CSARSSDRGYNEQFF.

This clonotype has a handful of counts. The V call is TRBV7-9, the J call TRBJ2-7; D is uncertain. Between the trimmed V and J ends, which lost 5 bases and 5 bases, there was a span of 13 bases. Germline lookup yields CDR1 SEHNR and CDR2 FQNEAQ (reference sequence). The CDR3 spans 13 residues. This chain's CDR3 is CASSARTEHEQYF. CDR3 coding DNA: TGTGCCAGCAGCGCCCGGACGGAGCACGAGCAGTACTTC.

This clonotype has a count of ten or more. V is TRBV11-2 and J is TRBJ2-7; 13 nucleotides match TRBD2. The CDR3 is 18 amino acids. In germline, CDR1 is SGHAT, CDR2 FQNNGV. J was trimmed by 2 bases and V by 5 bases; bases with no gene match: 12. The CDR3 DNA reads TGTGCCAGCAGCCATGACCTGACTAGCGGGGGGCTTACCTACGAGCAGTACTTC. Its protein product is CASSHDLTSGGLTYEQYF.

This clonotype was counted between two and nine times. This chain links TRBV7-9 with TRBJ2-7, with TRBD2 matching 8 bases. From germline, CDR1 is SEHNR and CDR2 FQNEAQ (reference sequence). The CDR3 loop spans 17 amino acids. The V gene end was trimmed by 5 bases and the J gene end by 5 bases; junction bases not matched to a gene: 17. This chain's CDR3 is CASSPLLKAGGIHEQYF. CDR3 bases: TGTGCCAGCAGCCCACTACTGAAGGCGGGAGGCATCCACGAGCAGTACTTC.

This clonotype was picked up many times. The V gene is TRBV20-1, the J gene TRBJ2-7; 9 bases map to TRBD2. Germline CDR1 DFQATT, CDR2 SNEGSKA (reference sequence). V trimming: 0 bases; J trimming: 2 bases; junction bases outside the gene matches: 8. The CDR3 contains 16 residues. CDR3 nucleotide sequence: TGCAGTGCTAGAGATATGAGGGGGACTAGCCCCTACGAGCAGTACTTC. Protein: CSARDMRGTSPYEQYF.

This clonotype has a handful of counts. This chain links TRBV6-5 with TRBJ2-3; D could derive from TRBD1 or TRBD2 (5 bases each). With 0 bases removed from V and 4 bases from J, the gap between germline ends came to 11 bases. This CDR3 is built from 15 residues. CDR1 is MNHEY, CDR2 SVGAGI, per germline. The CDR3 loop is CASSYSGLAADTQYF. The CDR3 nucleotides read TGTGCCAGCAGTTACTCGGGGCTAGCCGCAGATACGCAGTATTTT.

This clonotype was recorded at least ten times. The chain couples TRBV28 to TRBJ2-7; possibly TRBD1 for D (6 bases). The CDR3 loop spans 14 amino acids. Germline loops: CDR1 MDHEN, CDR2 SYDVKM. The V and J ends lost 4 bases and 1 base respectively, with 11 bases between them. The CDR3 region is CASSSPTGSYEQYF. The CDR3 bases are TGTGCCAGCAGTTCCCCGACAGGTTCCTACGAGCAGTACTTC.

This clonotype was detected many times. This chain links TRBV2 with TRBJ1-1, with TRBD1 matching over 7 bases. V was pared by 5 bases and J by 4 bases, with 10 bases of the junction left unmatched. The CDR3 covers 15 residues. CDR1 SNHLY and CDR2 FYNNEI come from the germline V gene. DNA of the CDR3: TGTGCCAGCAGTAACGGACAGGCCATTGGCACTGAAGCTTTCTTT. Translation gives CASSNGQAIGTEAFF.